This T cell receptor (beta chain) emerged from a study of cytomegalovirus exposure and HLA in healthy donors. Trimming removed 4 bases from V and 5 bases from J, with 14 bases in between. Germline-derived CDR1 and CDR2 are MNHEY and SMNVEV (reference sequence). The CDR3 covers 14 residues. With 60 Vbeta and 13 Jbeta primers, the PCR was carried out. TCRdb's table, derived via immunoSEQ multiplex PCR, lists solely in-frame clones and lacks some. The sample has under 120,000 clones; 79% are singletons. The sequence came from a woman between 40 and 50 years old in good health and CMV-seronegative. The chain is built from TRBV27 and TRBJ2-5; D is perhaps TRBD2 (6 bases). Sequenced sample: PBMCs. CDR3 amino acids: CASSSRGKGETQYF. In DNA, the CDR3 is TGTGCCAGCAGTTCCCGGGGGAAGGGCGAGACCCAGTACTTC.